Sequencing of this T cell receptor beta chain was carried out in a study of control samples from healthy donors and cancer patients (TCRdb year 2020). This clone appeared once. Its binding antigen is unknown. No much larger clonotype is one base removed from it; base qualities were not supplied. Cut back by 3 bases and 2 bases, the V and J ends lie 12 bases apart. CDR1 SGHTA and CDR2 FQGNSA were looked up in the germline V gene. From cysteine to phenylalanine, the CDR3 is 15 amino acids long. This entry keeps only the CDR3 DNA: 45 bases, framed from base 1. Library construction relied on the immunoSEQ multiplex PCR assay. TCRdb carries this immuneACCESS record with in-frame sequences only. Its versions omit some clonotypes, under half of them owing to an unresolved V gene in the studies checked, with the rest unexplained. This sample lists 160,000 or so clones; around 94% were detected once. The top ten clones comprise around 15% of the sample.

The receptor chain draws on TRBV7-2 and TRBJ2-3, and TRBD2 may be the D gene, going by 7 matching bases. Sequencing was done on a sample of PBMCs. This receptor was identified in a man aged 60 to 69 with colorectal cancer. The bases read TGTGCCAGCAGCTTTGGGGGGGGGCCCACAGATACGCAGTATTTT. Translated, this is CASSFGGGPTDTQYF.